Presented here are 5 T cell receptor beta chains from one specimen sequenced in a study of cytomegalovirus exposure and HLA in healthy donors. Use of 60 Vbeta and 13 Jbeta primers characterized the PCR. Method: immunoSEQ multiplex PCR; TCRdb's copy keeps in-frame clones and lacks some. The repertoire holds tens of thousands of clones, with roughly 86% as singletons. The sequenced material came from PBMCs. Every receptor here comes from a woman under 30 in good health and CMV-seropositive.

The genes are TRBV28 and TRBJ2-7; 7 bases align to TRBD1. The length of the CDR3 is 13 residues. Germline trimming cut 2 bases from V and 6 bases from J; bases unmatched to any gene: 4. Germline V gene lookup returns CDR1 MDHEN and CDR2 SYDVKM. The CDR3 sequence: CASSLGGQSEQYF. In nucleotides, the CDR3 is TGTGCCAGCAGTTTAGGGGGACAGTCCGAGCAGTACTTC.

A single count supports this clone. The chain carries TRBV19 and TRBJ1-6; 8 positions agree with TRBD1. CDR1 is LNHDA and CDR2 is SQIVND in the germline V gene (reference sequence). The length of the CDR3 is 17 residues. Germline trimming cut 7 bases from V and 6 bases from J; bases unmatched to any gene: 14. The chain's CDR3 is CASMRSSDRGVNSPLHF. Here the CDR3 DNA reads TGTGCCAGTATGAGGTCGTCCGACAGGGGAGTTAATTCACCCCTCCACTTT. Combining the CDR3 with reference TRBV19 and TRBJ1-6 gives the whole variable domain DGGITQSPKYLFRKEGQNVTLSCEQNLNHDAMYWYRQDPGQGLRLIYYSQIVNDFQKGDIAEGYSVSREKKESFPLTVTSAQKNPTAFYLCASMRSSDRGVNSPLHFGNGTRLTVT.

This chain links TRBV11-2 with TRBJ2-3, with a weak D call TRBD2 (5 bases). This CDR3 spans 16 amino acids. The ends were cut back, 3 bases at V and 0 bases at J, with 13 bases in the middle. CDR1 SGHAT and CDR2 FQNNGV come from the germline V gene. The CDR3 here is CASSFRRVKSTDTQYF. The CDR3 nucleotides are TGTGCCAGCAGCTTTCGGCGGGTTAAGAGCACAGATACGCAGTATTTT. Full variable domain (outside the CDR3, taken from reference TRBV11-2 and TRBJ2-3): EAGVAQSPRYKIIEKRQSVAFWCNPISGHATLYWYQQILGQGPKLLIQFQNNGVVDDSQLPKDRFSAERLKGVDSTLKIQPAKLEDSAVYLCASSFRRVKSTDTQYFGPGTRLTVL.

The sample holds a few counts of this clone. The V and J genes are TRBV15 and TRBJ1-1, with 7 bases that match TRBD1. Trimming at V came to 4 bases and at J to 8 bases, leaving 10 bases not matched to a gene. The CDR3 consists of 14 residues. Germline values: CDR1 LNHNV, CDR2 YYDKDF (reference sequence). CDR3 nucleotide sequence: TGTGCCACCAGCACCAGGACAGGCCTCGTGGAAGCTTTCTTT. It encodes CATSTRTGLVEAFF.

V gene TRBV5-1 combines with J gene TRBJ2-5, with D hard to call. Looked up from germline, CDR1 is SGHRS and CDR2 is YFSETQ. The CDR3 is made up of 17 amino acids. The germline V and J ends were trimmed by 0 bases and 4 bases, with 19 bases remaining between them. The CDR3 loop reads CASSLAEFTADSETQYF. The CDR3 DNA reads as TGCGCCAGCAGCTTGGCCGAGTTCACGGCCGACTCAGAGACCCAGTACTTC.